This T cell receptor (beta chain) was retrieved from a study of blood T cell repertoires in COVID-19. Study details: The samples span acute and convalescent COVID-19 from the United States, Italy and Spain. T cells, B-cell-depleted T cells, or PBMCs provided the cDNA or gDNA that served as material.

It was during active infection that Seattle patients were enrolled and then longitudinally followed. Authors' data handling: Reference gene primer amplification in the assay estimated nucleated cell counts. Produced via immunoSEQ multiplex PCR; TCRdb's table is partial and in-frame only. V, J and clone size derive from that table, while D and trimming were established from the DNA sequence. The profile shows about 150,000 clones, roughly nine tenths of them singletons. This CDR3 comprises 21 residues. The germline V gene has CDR1 LNHDA and CDR2 SQIVND (reference sequence). V lost 1 base and J lost 3; bases outside the gene matches: 17.

The chain couples TRBV19 to TRBJ2-2, with 10 bases matching TRBD2. Sequences were obtained from peripheral blood. The sequence was collected from a man between 18 and 35 years old with COVID-19, enrolled during active disease. This CDR3 is CASSIGPDNLAGELYTGELFF. In DNA form, the CDR3 reads TGTGCCAGTAGTATAGGGCCCGATAATCTAGCGGGAGAGCTATACACCGGGGAGCTGTTTTTT. The whole variable domain, filled in from reference TRBV19 and TRBJ2-2, reads DGGITQSPKYLFRKEGQNVTLSCEQNLNHDAMYWYRQDPGQGLRLIYYSQIVNDFQKGDIAEGYSVSREKKESFPLTVTSAQKNPTAFYLCASSIGPDNLAGELYTGELFFGEGSRLTVL.